These 17 T cell receptor beta chains were all obtained from the same sample, sequenced in a study of control samples from healthy donors and cancer patients. TCRdb keeps only in-frame clones here, not all; method: immunoSEQ multiplex PCR. The sample lists 150,000 to 200,000 clones; roughly 90% were seen once. Material for sequencing was blood. The receptors were sampled from a woman aged 45-65 years in good health.

This chain uses TRBV11-3 with TRBJ2-2; D gene uncertain. This CDR3 contains 14 residues. Per the germline V gene, CDR1 is SGHNT and CDR2 is YENEEA. The V and J ends lost 5 bases and 5 bases respectively, with 12 bases between them. CDR3 region: CASSRTAGTGELFF. The CDR3 nucleotides read TGTGCCAGCAGCCGAACGGCCGGGACCGGGGAGCTGTTTTTT. Full variable domain (missing parts from reference TRBV11-3 and TRBJ2-2): EAGVVQSPRYKIIEKKQPVAFWCNPISGHNTLYWYLQNLGQGPELLIRYENEEAVDDSQLPKDRFSAERLKGVDSTLKIQPAELGDSAVYLCASSRTAGTGELFFGEGSRLTVL.

The chain recombines TRBV6-5 with TRBJ1-1; D not certain. Germline V gene sequence: CDR1 MNHEY, CDR2 SVGAGI. The length of the CDR3 is 16 residues. V dropped 0 bases and J dropped 4 bases, with 15 bases sitting between them. The DNA of the CDR3 is TGTGCCAGCAGTTACTCTTCACCGAGTGGGGTCACTGAAGCTTTCTTT. It codes for CASSYSSPSGVTEAFF.

The CDR3 region is CASSNNARGTEAFF. The DNA for the CDR3 is TGTGCCAGCAGTAACAACGCCCGGGGAACTGAAGCTTTCTTT. The rearrangement uses TRBV3-1 (or the pseudogene TRBV3-2) and TRBJ1-1; no reliable D call. V lost 6 bases and J 5 bases, leaving 16 bases between the germline ends. CDR1 is LGHDT, CDR2 YNNKEL, per germline (reference sequence). The CDR3 runs 14 residues.

V is TRBV24-1 and J is TRBJ2-5, with 9 bases identical to TRBD1. In germline, CDR1 is KGHDR, CDR2 SFDVKD. After removal of 4 bases from V and 3 bases from J, the junction contained 11 bases not matched to a gene. The CDR3 has 17 residues. Written as DNA, the CDR3 is TGTGCCACCAGTGACCCGAACACCGGGACAGGGAAAGAGACCCAGTACTTC. It encodes CATSDPNTGTGKETQYF.

This clone was detected a few times. The rearrangement uses TRBV27 and TRBJ2-7, with D perhaps matching TRBD1 (6 bases). CDR1 and CDR2 (germline): MNHEY, SMNVEV (reference sequence). This CDR3 region has 14 residues. V lost 6 bases and J 2 bases, leaving 14 bases between the germline ends. In DNA form, the CDR3 reads TGTGCCAGCAGCATGGACAGTCCTCCCTACGAGCAGTACTTC. This gives the protein CASSMDSPPYEQYF.

The rearrangement joins TRBV4-1 to TRBJ2-3; 7 bases fit TRBD1. V was pared by 7 bases and J by 1 base, with 2 bases of the junction left unmatched. This CDR3 contains 13 residues. Germline values: CDR1 MGHRA, CDR2 YSYEKL. The CDR3 region has the DNA TGCGCCAGCAATGGACAGGGCACAGATACGCAGTATTTT. Translated, it gives CASNGQGTDTQYF.

A few counts support this clone. The chain couples TRBV29-1 to TRBJ1-2; tentatively, D is TRBD1 (5 bases). The CDR3 extends over 14 amino acids. Trimming left V 6 bases short and J 5 bases short, with 19 bases between. Germline V gene lookup returns CDR1 SQVTM and CDR2 ANQGSEA. The CDR3 nucleotides read TGCAGCGTCCCCCTGGGGCGGGTCTCGTATGGCTACACCTTC. It codes for CSVPLGRVSYGYTF.

The rearrangement joins TRBV9 to TRBJ1-1; D possibly corresponds to TRBD1 (5 bases). The CDR3 has 13 amino acids. Deletions cut 2 bases from V and 5 bases from J, with 10 bases between. Germline V gives CDR1 SGDLS, CDR2 YYNGEE. CDR3 bases: TGTGCCAGCAGCGTTCACCCAGGGACTGAAGCTTTCTTT. Translating it yields CASSVHPGTEAFF.

The rearrangement joins TRBV4-1 to TRBJ1-1; 9 nucleotides match TRBD1. This CDR3 region has 14 residues. The V segment lost 4 bases and the J segment 6 bases; nucleotides outside the gene matches: 6. CDR1 is MGHRA, CDR2 YSYEKL, per germline. This CDR3 is CASSRRQGEAEAFF. The CDR3 DNA sequence: TGCGCCAGCAGCCGCCGACAGGGGGAAGCTGAAGCTTTCTTT.

This clone was detected only once. The CDR3, as DNA: TGTGCCAGCAGCTTGGGGGGCTCTGGAAACACCATATATTTT. Encoded protein: CASSLGGSGNTIYF. This chain joins TRBV5-4 and TRBJ1-3; D is unresolved. The germline V gene encodes CDR1 SGHNT and CDR2 YYREEE (reference sequence). V was trimmed by 0 bases and J by 0 bases, leaving 4 bases between them. There are 14 residues in the CDR3.

This chain joins TRBV19 and TRBJ2-6, with TRBD1 identical over 8 bases. The junction had 10 bases not matched to a gene; V was cut back by 8 bases and J by 4 bases. This CDR3 is built from 16 residues. From germline, CDR1 is LNHDA and CDR2 SQIVND (reference sequence). The CDR3 here is CASAGGFGLGANVLTF. In DNA, the CDR3 is TGTGCCAGTGCAGGGGGCTTCGGGTTGGGGGCCAACGTCCTGACTTTC.

The V call is TRBV27, the J call TRBJ2-7, with 8 bases identical to TRBD1. Germline trimming cut 4 bases from V and 2 bases from J; bases unmatched to any gene: 7. The CDR3 runs to 15 residues. CDR1 is MNHEY and CDR2 is SMNVEV in the germline V gene (reference sequence). The CDR3 DNA is TGTGCCAGCAGTTCGACAGGGGTGCTCCCCTACGAGCAGTACTTC. Encoded protein: CASSSTGVLPYEQYF.

The table lists this clone with a count of one. CDR3 in amino acids: CATRLNYFFGGGANTEAFF. CDR3 nucleotide sequence: TGTGCCACCAGACTTAACTACTTCTTTGGAGGGGGGGCGAACACTGAAGCTTTCTTT. This sequence joins TRBV15 and TRBJ1-1, with a weak D call TRBD1 (6 bases). Per germline, CDR1 LNHNV and CDR2 YYDKDF (reference sequence). The CDR3 runs 19 residues. Trimming cost V 6 bases and J 1 base, with 27 bases left between them.

This chain connects TRBV5-1 to TRBJ1-2; D not certain. From germline, CDR1 is SGHRS and CDR2 YFSETQ. The CDR3 is 13 residues long. V lost 6 bases to trimming and J lost 4 bases, with 13 bases between them. CDR3 loop: CASTQGEVYGYTF. The DNA for the CDR3 is TGCGCCAGCACCCAAGGAGAAGTCTATGGCTACACCTTC.

This sequence joins TRBV7-2 and TRBJ1-3, with 8 bases matching TRBD1. Losses at the gene ends were 4 bases for V and 3 bases for J; bases not matched to a gene: 2. The CDR3 spans 14 residues. The V gene's germline CDR1 is SGHTA and CDR2 FQGNSA. CDR3 protein: CASSSGTGGNTIYF. The CDR3 DNA reads TGTGCCAGCAGCTCCGGGACAGGTGGAAACACCATATATTTT.

The V gene is TRBV6-2 or TRBV6-3, the J gene TRBJ2-7; 9 bases match TRBD1. This CDR3 has 16 residues. V lost 0 bases to trimming and J lost 4 bases; unmatched junction nucleotides: 7. Looked up from germline, CDR1 is MNHEY and CDR2 is SVGEGT. The CDR3 loop reads CASSYSATGGFYEQYF. Here the CDR3 DNA reads TGTGCCAGCAGTTACTCGGCGACAGGGGGTTTTTACGAGCAGTACTTC.

CDR3 loop: CASSHGRLATNEKLFF. The CDR3 coding sequence is TGTGCCAGCAGCCACGGGAGGTTAGCAACTAATGAAAAACTGTTTTTT. The chain links TRBV4-2 to TRBJ1-4; D remains ambiguous. Germline lookup yields CDR1 LGHNA and CDR2 YNFKEQ. The CDR3 is 16 residues long. V lost 3 bases, J lost 0 bases, and 11 bases lay in between.